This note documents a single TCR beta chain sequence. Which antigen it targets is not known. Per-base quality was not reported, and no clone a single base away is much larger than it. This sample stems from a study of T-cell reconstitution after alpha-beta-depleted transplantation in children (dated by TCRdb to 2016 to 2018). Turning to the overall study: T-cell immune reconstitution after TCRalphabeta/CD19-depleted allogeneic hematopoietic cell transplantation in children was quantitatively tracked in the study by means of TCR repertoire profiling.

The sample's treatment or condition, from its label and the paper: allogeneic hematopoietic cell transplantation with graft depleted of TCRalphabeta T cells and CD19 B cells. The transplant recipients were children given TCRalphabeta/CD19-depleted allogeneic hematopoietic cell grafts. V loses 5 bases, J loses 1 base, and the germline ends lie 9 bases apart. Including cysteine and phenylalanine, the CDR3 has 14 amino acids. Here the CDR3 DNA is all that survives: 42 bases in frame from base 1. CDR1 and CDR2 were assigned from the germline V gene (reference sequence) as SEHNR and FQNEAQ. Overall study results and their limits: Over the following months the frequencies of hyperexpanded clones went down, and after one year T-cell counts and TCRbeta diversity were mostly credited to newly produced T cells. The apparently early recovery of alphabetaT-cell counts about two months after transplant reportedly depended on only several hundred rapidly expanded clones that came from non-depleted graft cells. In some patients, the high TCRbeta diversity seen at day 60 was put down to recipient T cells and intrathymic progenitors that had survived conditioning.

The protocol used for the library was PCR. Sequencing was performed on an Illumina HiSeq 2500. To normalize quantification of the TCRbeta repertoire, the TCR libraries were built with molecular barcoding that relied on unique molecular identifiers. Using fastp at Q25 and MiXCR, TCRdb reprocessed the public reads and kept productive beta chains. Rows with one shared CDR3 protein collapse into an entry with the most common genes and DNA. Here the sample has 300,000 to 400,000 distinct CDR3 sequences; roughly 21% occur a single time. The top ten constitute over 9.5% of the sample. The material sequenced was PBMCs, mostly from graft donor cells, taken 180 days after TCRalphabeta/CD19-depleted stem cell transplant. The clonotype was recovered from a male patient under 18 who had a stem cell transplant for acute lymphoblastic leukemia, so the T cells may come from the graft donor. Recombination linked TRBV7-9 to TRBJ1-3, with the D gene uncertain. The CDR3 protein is CASSDVTSGNTIYF. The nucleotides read TGTGCCAGCAGCGATGTAACTTCTGGAAACACCATATATTTT.